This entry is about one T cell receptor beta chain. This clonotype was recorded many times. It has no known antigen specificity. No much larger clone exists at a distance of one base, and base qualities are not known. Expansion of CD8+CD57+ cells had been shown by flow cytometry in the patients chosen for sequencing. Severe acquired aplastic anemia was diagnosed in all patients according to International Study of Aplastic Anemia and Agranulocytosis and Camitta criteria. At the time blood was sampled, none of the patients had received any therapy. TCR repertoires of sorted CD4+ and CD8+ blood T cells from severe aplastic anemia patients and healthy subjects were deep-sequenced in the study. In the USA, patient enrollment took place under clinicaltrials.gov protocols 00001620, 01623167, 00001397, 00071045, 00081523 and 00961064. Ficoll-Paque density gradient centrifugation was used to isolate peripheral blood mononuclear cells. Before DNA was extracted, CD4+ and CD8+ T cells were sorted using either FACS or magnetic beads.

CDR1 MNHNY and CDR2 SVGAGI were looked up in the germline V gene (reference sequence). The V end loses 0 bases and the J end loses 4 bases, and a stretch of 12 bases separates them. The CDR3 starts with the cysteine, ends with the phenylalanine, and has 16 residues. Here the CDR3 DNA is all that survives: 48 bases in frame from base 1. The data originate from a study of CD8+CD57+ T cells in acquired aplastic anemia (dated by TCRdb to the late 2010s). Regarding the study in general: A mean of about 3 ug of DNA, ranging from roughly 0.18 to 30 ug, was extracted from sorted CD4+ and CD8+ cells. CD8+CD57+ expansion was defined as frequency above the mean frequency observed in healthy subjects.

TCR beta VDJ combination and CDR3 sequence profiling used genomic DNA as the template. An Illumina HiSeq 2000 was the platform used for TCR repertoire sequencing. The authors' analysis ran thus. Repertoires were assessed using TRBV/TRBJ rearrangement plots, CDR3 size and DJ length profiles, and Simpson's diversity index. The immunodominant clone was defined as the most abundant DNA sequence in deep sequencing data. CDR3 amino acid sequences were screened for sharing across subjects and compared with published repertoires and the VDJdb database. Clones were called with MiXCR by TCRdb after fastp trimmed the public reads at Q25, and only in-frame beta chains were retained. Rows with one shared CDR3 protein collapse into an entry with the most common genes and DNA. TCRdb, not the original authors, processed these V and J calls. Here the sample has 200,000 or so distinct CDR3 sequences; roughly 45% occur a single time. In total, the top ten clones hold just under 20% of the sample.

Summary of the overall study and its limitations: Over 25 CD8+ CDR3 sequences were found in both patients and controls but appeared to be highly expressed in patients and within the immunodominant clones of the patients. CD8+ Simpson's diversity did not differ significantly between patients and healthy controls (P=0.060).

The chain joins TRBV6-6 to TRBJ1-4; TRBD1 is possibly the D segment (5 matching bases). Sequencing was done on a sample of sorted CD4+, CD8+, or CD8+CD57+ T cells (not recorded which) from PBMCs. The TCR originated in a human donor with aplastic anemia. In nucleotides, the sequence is TGTGCCAGCAGTTACTCGACGCAGGGCGGTAATGAAAAACTGTTTTTT. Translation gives CASSYSTQGGNEKLFF.